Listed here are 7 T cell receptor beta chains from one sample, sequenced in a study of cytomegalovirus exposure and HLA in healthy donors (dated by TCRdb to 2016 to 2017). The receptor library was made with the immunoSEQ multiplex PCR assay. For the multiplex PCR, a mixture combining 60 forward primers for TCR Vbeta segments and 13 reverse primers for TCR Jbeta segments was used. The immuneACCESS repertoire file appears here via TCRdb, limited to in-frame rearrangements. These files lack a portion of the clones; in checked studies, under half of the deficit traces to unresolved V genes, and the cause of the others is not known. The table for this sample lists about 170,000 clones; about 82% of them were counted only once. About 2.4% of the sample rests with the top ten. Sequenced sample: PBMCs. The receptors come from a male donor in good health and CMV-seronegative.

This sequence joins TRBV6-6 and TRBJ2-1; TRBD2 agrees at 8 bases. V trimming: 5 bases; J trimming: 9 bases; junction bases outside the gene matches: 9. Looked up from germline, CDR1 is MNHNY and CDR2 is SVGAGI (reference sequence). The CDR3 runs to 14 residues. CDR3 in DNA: TGTGCCAGCAGTCCAAGCGGGGGAAAGAGTGAGCAGTTCTTC. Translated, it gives CASSPSGGKSEQFF.

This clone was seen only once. CDR3 protein: CASSRQGLAGSYEQYF. The CDR3 bases are TGCGCCAGCAGCCGACAAGGACTAGCGGGGTCCTACGAGCAGTACTTC. The rearrangement uses TRBV4-1 and TRBJ2-7, with TRBD2 identical over 12 bases. The ends lost 4 bases at V and 1 base at J; junction bases unmatched: 5. This CDR3 is 16 amino acids long. Germline loops: CDR1 MGHRA, CDR2 YSYEKL.

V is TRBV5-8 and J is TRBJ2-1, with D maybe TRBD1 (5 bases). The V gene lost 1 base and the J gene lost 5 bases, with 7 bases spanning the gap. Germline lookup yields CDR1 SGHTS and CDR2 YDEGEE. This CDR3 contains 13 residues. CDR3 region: CASSLRGNNEQFF. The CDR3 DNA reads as TGTGCCAGCAGCTTGAGGGGTAACAATGAGCAGTTCTTC. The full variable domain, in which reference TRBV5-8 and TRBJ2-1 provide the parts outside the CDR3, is EAGVTQSPTHLIKTRGQQATLRCSPISGHTSVYWYQQALGLGLQFLLWYDEGEERNRGNFPPRFSGRQFPNYSSELNVNALELEDSALYLCASSLRGNNEQFFGPGTRLTVL.

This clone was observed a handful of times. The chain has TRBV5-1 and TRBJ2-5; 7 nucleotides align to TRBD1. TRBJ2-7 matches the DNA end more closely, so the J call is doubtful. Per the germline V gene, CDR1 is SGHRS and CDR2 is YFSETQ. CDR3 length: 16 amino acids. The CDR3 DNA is TGCGCCAGCAGCGGGGGCCGGGGACAGTACTCCTACGAGCAGTACTTC. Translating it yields CASSGGRGQYSYEQYF.

Written as DNA, the CDR3 is TGCGCCAGCAGCCAAGGGCAAGATTTCCCCTACAATGAGCAGTTCTTC. Encoded protein: CASSQGQDFPYNEQFF. The chain uses TRBV4-1 and TRBJ2-1; no clear D gene. CDR3 length: 16 amino acids. Germline V CDR1 and CDR2: MGHRA, YSYEKL. The V gene lost 1 base and the J gene lost 2 bases, with 12 bases spanning the gap.

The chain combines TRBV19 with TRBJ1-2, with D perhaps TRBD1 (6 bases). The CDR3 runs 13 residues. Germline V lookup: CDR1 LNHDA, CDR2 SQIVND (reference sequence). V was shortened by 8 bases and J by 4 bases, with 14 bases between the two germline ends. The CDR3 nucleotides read TGTGCCAGTGGTACGACAGGTATCTATGGCTACACCTTC. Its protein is CASGTTGIYGYTF.

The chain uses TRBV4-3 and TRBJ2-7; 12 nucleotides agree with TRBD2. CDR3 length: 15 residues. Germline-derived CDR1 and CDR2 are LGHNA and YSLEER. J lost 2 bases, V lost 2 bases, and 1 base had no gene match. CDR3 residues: CASSQRLAGAYEQYF. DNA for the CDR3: TGCGCCAGCAGCCAAAGACTAGCGGGGGCCTACGAGCAGTACTTC.